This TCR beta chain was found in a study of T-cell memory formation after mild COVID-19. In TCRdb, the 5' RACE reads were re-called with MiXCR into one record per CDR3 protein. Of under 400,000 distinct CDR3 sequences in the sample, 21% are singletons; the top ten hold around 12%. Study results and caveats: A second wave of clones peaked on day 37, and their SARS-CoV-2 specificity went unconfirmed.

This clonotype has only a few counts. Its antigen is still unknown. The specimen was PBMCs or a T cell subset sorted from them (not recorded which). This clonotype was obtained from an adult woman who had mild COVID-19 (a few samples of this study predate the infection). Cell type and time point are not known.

CDR3 amino acids: CASSPWGDRNTDTQYF. The DNA for the CDR3 is TGCGCCAGCAGCCCGTGGGGCGACAGGAACACAGATACGCAGTATTTT. The rearrangement uses TRBV5-1 and TRBJ2-3, with a weak D call TRBD1 (6 bases). Germline loops: CDR1 SGHRS, CDR2 YFSETQ. V lost 4 bases, J lost 2 bases, and 17 bases lay in between. CDR3 size: 16 residues.